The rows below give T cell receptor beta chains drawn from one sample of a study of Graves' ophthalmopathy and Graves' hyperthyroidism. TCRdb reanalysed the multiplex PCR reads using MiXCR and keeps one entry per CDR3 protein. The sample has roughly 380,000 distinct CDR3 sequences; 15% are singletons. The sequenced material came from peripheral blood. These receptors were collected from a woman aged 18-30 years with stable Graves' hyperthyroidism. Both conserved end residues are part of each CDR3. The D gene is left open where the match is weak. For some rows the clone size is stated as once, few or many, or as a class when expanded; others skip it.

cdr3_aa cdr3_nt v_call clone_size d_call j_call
CASSPNRGETYNSPLHF TGTGCCAGCAGCCCCAATAGGGGAGAAACCTATAATTCACCCCTCCACTTT TRBV9 . . TRBJ1-6
CASSEYSSNAFF TGTGCCAGCAGTGAATACTCTTCGAATGCTTTCTTT TRBV6-1 few . TRBJ1-1
CASSPVGGRLDTEAFF TGTGCCAGCTCACCAGTAGGGGGGCGGCTGGACACTGAAGCTTTCTTT TRBV18 few . TRBJ1-1
CASSQVDSQETQYF TGTGCCAGCAGCCAAGTGGACAGCCAAGAGACCCAGTACTTC TRBV3-1 many . TRBJ2-5
CASQTVDDTEAFF TGTGCCAGTCAGACCGTCGACGACACTGAAGCTTTCTTT TRBV27 many . TRBJ1-1
CASSARDASGNTIYF TGCGCCAGCAGCGCCCGGGACGCCTCTGGAAACACCATATATTTT TRBV5-1 many . TRBJ1-3
CASSPIAVQETQYF TGTGCCAGCAGCCCAATAGCGGTTCAAGAGACCCAGTACTTC TRBV11-2 many . TRBJ2-5
CASSRQGIWDEHF TGTGCCAGCAGTCGGCAGGGAATTTGGGATGAGCATTTT TRBV5-5 many . TRBJ1-5
CASSSQAGGSYEQYF TGTGCCAGCAGTTCCCAAGCAGGGGGTTCCTACGAGCAGTACTTC TRBV6-2/TRBV6-3 many TRBD1 TRBJ2-7
CASSPRGSGANVLTF TGTGCCAGCAGCCCCCGAGGCTCTGGGGCCAACGTCCTGACTTTC TRBV3-1 many . TRBJ2-6
CASSLDGGTRNTIYF TGTGCCAGCAGCTTAGATGGGGGTACGCGAAACACCATATATTTT TRBV11-2 many . TRBJ1-3
CASSSRTISGNTIYF TGTGCCAGCAGCTCCCGGACTATCTCTGGAAACACCATATATTTT TRBV11-2 many . TRBJ1-3
CASSFEQTYEQYF TGTGCCAGCAGCTTTGAGCAGACCTACGAGCAGTACTTC TRBV7-2 many . TRBJ2-7
CASSYSSPGNTEAFF TGTGCCAGCAGTTACTCGAGTCCGGGGAACACTGAAGCTTTCTTT TRBV6-5 . . TRBJ1-1
CASTLTGYTF TGTGCCAGCACCTTAACAGGCTACACCTTC TRBV2 many . TRBJ1-2
CASSLRVRGNTEAFF TGTGCCAGCAGTTTAAGGGTTCGGGGGAACACTGAAGCTTTCTTT TRBV27 many . TRBJ1-1
CASSEVMGDEKLFF TGTGCCAGCAGTGAAGTAATGGGTGATGAAAAACTGTTTTTT TRBV6-1 many . TRBJ1-4
CASSIKVFSNQPQHF TGTGCCAGTAGTATAAAAGTTTTCAGCAATCAGCCCCAGCATTTT TRBV19 few . TRBJ1-5
CASSPTRDYGYTF TGTGCCAGCAGTCCCACCCGGGACTATGGCTACACCTTC TRBV6-1 many . TRBJ1-2
CASSLTGEGKTQYF TGTGCCAGCAGCTTGACAGGGGAGGGAAAGACCCAGTACTTC TRBV7-2 . . TRBJ2-5
CASSKNRTGGNQPQHF TGTGCCAGCAGCAAGAATCGGACAGGGGGGAATCAGCCCCAGCATTTT TRBV12-3/TRBV12-4 many TRBD1 TRBJ1-5
CASRGTGEYQPQHF TGCGCCAGCAGGGGAACAGGGGAGTATCAGCCCCAGCATTTT TRBV4-1 few TRBD1 TRBJ1-5
CSARDAGNSLGNIKYF TGCAGTGCTAGAGATGCGGGGAATAGCCTTGGGAACATTAAGTACTTC TRBV20-1 . . TRBJ2-4
CASSLEGTGIVYEQYF TGTGCCAGCAGTTTAGAAGGGACAGGGATCGTGTACGAGCAGTACTTC TRBV12-3/TRBV12-4 many TRBD1 TRBJ2-7
CSAGITVGTEAFF TGCAGTGCTGGCATCACAGTTGGCACTGAAGCTTTCTTT TRBV20-1 many . TRBJ1-1
CASTRDRLMNTEAFF TGTGCCAGTACGCGGGACAGACTCATGAACACTGAAGCTTTCTTT TRBV19 many TRBD1 TRBJ1-1
CASSPQGRLAGVEQYF TGTGCCAGCAGTCCCCAAGGGAGACTAGCGGGGGTCGAGCAGTACTTC TRBV12-3/TRBV12-4 many TRBD2 TRBJ2-7
CASSIYRGTTEAFF TGTGCCAGCAGCATCTACAGGGGGACCACTGAAGCTTTCTTT TRBV7-8 once TRBD1 TRBJ1-1
CASSAGFQETQYF TGTGCCAGTAGTGCGGGTTTCCAAGAGACCCAGTACTTC TRBV19 many . TRBJ2-5
CASSLVTAGGYTF TGTGCCAGCAGCTTGGTAACGGCAGGAGGCTACACCTTC TRBV19 . . TRBJ1-2
CASSLVAGSDGYTF TGCGCCAGCAGCTTGGTGGCAGGGTCGGATGGCTACACCTTC TRBV5-1 many . TRBJ1-2
CASSLPPRTGGLKTQYF TGTGCCAGCAGCTTACCCCCACGGACAGGGGGCTTAAAGACCCAGTACTTC TRBV11-1 many TRBD1 TRBJ2-5
CASSSIEGHQPQHF TGTGCCAGCAGTTCGATAGAGGGTCATCAGCCCCAGCATTTT TRBV6-2/TRBV6-3 many . TRBJ1-5
CASRSAGTGGGDEQYF TGTGCCAGCAGATCAGCCGGGACAGGGGGCGGCGACGAGCAGTACTTC TRBV27 . TRBD1 TRBJ2-7
CASRGKGIETQYF TGTGCCAGCAGAGGGAAAGGGATAGAGACCCAGTACTTC TRBV6-1 many . TRBJ2-5
CASSLAGSTEAFF TGTGCCAGCAGTTTAGCAGGGAGCACTGAAGCTTTCTTT TRBV5-1 many . TRBJ1-1
CASSVAPGDGYTF TGTGCCAGCAGCGTAGCTCCGGGTGATGGCTACACCTTC TRBV9 many . TRBJ1-2
CSAGGTGGYEQYF TGCAGTGCGGGGGGGACAGGGGGCTACGAGCAGTACTTC TRBV20-1 many TRBD1 TRBJ2-7